This TCR beta chain was captured by sequencing in a study of cytomegalovirus exposure and HLA in healthy donors. About this clone: Its antigen is currently unknown.

Study-level results: Earlier analysis found most TCR beta V segments productive about 87% or about 30% of the time.

13 Jbeta primers and 60 Vbeta primers were used for the PCR. The protocol was immunoSEQ multiplex PCR, while the TCRdb copy is restricted to in-frame clones and leaves out a portion. The table shows about 110,000 clones, with approximately 80% occurring only once. In germline, CDR1 is SGHDT, CDR2 YYEEEE. V trimming: 1 base; J trimming: 6 bases; junction bases outside the gene matches: 10. The CDR3 totals 15 residues. The sample consisted of PBMCs. The genes are TRBV5-6 and TRBJ2-7; 7 bases fit TRBD1. This sequence was found in a man aged 30 to 45 in good health and CMV-seropositive. CDR3 DNA: TGTGCCAGCAGCTTGATAAAGGCAGGGGGTGGCGAGCAGTACTTC. Residues: CASSLIKAGGGEQYF.